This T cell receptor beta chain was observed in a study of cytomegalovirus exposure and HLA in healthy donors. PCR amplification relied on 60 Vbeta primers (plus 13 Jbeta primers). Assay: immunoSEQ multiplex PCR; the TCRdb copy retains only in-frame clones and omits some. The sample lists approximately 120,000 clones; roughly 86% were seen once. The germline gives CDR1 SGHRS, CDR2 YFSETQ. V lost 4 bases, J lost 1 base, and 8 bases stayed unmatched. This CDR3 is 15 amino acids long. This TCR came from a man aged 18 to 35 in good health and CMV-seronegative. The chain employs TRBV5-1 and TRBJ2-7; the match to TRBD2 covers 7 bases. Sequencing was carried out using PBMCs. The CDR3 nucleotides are TGCGCCAGCAGCGACGGGGGAGGGGATTCCTACGAGCAGTACTTC. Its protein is CASSDGGGDSYEQYF.